The 8 T cell receptor beta chains below were found in one sample sequenced in a study of blood T cells in healthy people across ages. Together with a sample-barcoded 5' primer, a J-beta primer mix was included in a second PCR lasting about 7 to 11 cycles. TCRdb re-called the 5' RACE reads with MiXCR, one entry per CDR3 protein. The sample shows about 690,000 distinct CDR3 sequences, approximately 40% of them seen only once. Sequencing used blood. The origin of the receptors is a man older than 75 in good health.

As to this clonotype: The junction departs from germline at one end; a sequencing error may be responsible. The CDR3 reads CASSRQRNGYGQYF. The CDR3 region has the DNA TGCGCCAGCAGCAGACAGCGGAATGGCTACGGGCAGTACTTC. This rearrangement joins TRBV5-1 to TRBJ2-7, with D possibly called TRBD1 or TRBD2 (5 bases each). The CDR3 sequence is 14 residues long. The germline CDR1 and CDR2 sequences are SGHRS and YFSETQ.

The chain employs TRBV6-2 or TRBV6-3 and TRBJ2-3, with TRBD2 matching 10 bases. The CDR3 loop spans 14 amino acids. CDR1 MNHEY and CDR2 SVGEGT come from the germline V gene. The V and J ends lost 7 bases and 4 bases, in that order; junction bases with no gene match: 5. The CDR3 protein is CASKPSGRADTQYF. The DNA of the CDR3 is TGTGCCAGCAAACCTAGCGGGAGAGCAGATACGCAGTATTTT.

This clonotype was seen only a few times. The genes are TRBV20-1 and TRBJ2-3; the D call may be TRBD1 or TRBD2 (7 bases each). This CDR3 comprises 14 residues. Germline values: CDR1 DFQATT, CDR2 SNEGSKA (reference sequence). Trimming pared 4 bases from V and 4 bases from J, leaving 15 bases between. DNA of the CDR3: TGCAGTGCTACAGGGGGAACTAGCGCAGATACGCAGTATTTT. Translating it yields CSATGGTSADTQYF.

This clonotype was seen at least ten times. CDR3 protein: CSVELQGDSYEQYF. CDR3 coding DNA: TGCAGCGTTGAGTTGCAGGGCGACTCCTACGAGCAGTACTTC. V usage is TRBV29-1 and J usage is TRBJ2-7; TRBD1 is a possible D gene (5 bases). V lost 3 bases and J lost 0, with 12 bases in between. CDR1 is SQVTM, CDR2 ANQGSEA, per germline. This CDR3 contains 14 residues.

This chain connects TRBV30 to TRBJ1-6; 7 positions agree with TRBD1. Trimming took 0 bases from V and 11 from J; bases not matched to a gene: 7. Per the germline V gene, CDR1 is GTSNPN and CDR2 is SVGIG (reference sequence). The CDR3 runs 14 residues. This CDR3 is CAWSVQGRGTPLHF. CDR3 sequence (DNA): TGTGCCTGGAGTGTACAGGGCAGGGGGACACCCCTCCACTTT.

The chain combines TRBV7-9 with TRBJ2-7, with D possibly being TRBD2 (5 bases). The CDR3 is 14 residues long. V lost 2 bases, J lost 2 bases, and 10 bases lay in between. Germline CDR1 SEHNR, CDR2 FQNEAQ (reference sequence). The DNA of the CDR3 is TGTGCCAGCAGCTTATCCGGGAAGACCTACGAGCAGTACTTC. Residues: CASSLSGKTYEQYF.

The chain couples TRBV7-2 to TRBJ2-7; the D gene is possibly TRBD2 (5 bases). V lost 2 bases, J lost 1 base, and 12 bases lay in between. The CDR3 is made up of 15 amino acids. Germline V gene lookup returns CDR1 SGHTA and CDR2 FQGNSA. The CDR3 protein is CASSLSGGRSYEQYF. The DNA of the CDR3 is TGTGCCAGCAGCTTATCAGGAGGACGGTCCTACGAGCAGTACTTC.

This chain joins TRBV28 and TRBJ2-7; a possible D gene is TRBD2 (5 bases). V lost 11 bases and J lost 2, with 19 bases in between. The CDR3 is 14 residues long. Looked up from germline, CDR1 is MDHEN and CDR2 is SYDVKM. The CDR3 loop reads CASIHSSGAYEQYF. DNA for the CDR3: TGTGCCTCAATCCACTCAAGCGGAGCCTACGAGCAGTACTTC.